A single sample is the source of the 11 T cell receptor beta chains below, sequenced in a study of blood T cells in healthy people across ages (dated by TCRdb to about 2015). Library preparation was by 5' RACE. The sample was run on an Illumina HiSeq 2500. A second PCR of about 6 to 11 cycles was performed with a sample-barcoded 5' primer and a J-beta primer mix. TCRdb itself trimmed the public reads at Q25 with fastp, ran MiXCR and retained productive beta chains. Rows are unified per CDR3 protein, each entry keeping the most common DNA and genes. This sample has 790,000 or so distinct CDR3 sequences in its table, and around half of those were observed once. The ten top clones hold around a sixth of the sample. Sequencing was carried out using blood. All receptors derive from a man at least 80 years old in good health.

This clonotype has more than one count but fewer than ten. The chain couples TRBV9 to TRBJ2-1; possibly TRBD2 for D (6 bases). V was cut by 4 bases and J by 0 bases, with 14 bases left in between. The CDR3 has 16 amino acids. Germline V gives CDR1 SGDLS, CDR2 YYNGEE. The DNA of the CDR3 is TGTGCCAGCAGCCCTTGGGGGGAGGACTCCTACAATGAGCAGTTCTTC. Protein: CASSPWGEDSYNEQFF.

The gene calls are TRBV28 and TRBJ1-5, with 10 nucleotides matching TRBD1. This CDR3 has 15 amino acids. V gave up 6 bases and J gave up 6 bases; unmatched junction bases: 8. In germline, CDR1 is MDHEN, CDR2 SYDVKM. The CDR3 reads CASRTGTGVTQPQHF. CDR3 in DNA: TGTGCCAGCAGAACCGGGACAGGGGTTACTCAGCCCCAGCATTTT.

This chain connects TRBV7-2 to TRBJ1-2, with 7 bases fitting TRBD1. V was pared by 5 bases and J by 3 bases, with 6 bases of the junction left unmatched. Per germline, CDR1 SGHTA and CDR2 FQGNSA. This CDR3 comprises 14 residues. CDR3 DNA sequence: TGTGCCAGCAGCGACAGGGCAGGGGACTATGGCTACACCTTC. This encodes CASSDRAGDYGYTF.

This clonotype was counted only a few times. V is TRBV20-1 and J is TRBJ2-1, with a weak D call TRBD2 (5 bases). V lost 6 bases, J lost 4 bases, and 16 bases lay in between. Germline lookup yields CDR1 DFQATT and CDR2 SNEGSKA (reference sequence). The CDR3 runs to 14 residues. The CDR3 sequence is CSAVFRGPYNEQFF. As DNA, the CDR3 is TGCAGTGCCGTATTTAGAGGGCCGTACAATGAGCAGTTCTTC.

This clonotype was observed a handful of times. The gene calls are TRBV10-3 and TRBJ2-3; either TRBD1 or TRBD2 may fit D (5 bases each). Germline assignment: CDR1 ENHRY and CDR2 SYGVKD. The CDR3 length is 14 residues. The V end was cut by 10 bases, the J end by 1 base, with 15 bases between. CDR3 nucleotides: TGTGCCACTCAACGGGACCGCCGCACAGATACGCAGTATTTT. Translated, it gives CATQRDRRTDTQYF.

This clonotype has only one observation. V gene TRBV21-1 combines with J gene TRBJ2-3; the table's D call, TRBD2, has no DNA check behind it. TRBV21-1 is flagged as a pseudogene. The CDR3 sequence is 20 residues long. The CDR3 region is CASSKGGWPGSGTSTDTQYF. The CDR3 DNA reads TGTGCCAGCAGCAAAGGCGGGTGGCCGGGTTCGGGAACTAGCACAGATACGCAGTATTTT.

A single count supports this clonotype. The V call is TRBV7-2, the J call TRBJ2-1, with D perhaps TRBD1 or TRBD2 (6 bases each). The J call may be wrong; the DNA end is better matched by TRBJ2-7. Germline V gene data show CDR1 as SGHTA and CDR2 as FQGNSA. The CDR3 contains 16 residues. CDR3 DNA: TGTGCCAGCAGCCCCCAGGGGTGGGGACTTTTTTACGAGCAGTACTTC. This gives the protein CASSPQGWGLFYEQYF.

This clonotype has just a few counts. The genes are TRBV5-1 and TRBJ2-7; D assignment may be TRBD1 or TRBD2 (5 bases each). The germline CDR1 and CDR2 sequences are SGHRS and YFSETQ. The CDR3 loop spans 13 amino acids. Between the trimmed V and J ends, which lost 4 bases and 7 bases, there was a span of 15 bases. The CDR3: CASSVPGTREQYF. The CDR3 nucleotides are TGCGCCAGCAGCGTACCCGGGACCCGAGAGCAGTACTTC. The whole variable domain, filled in from reference TRBV5-1 and TRBJ2-7, reads KAGVTQTPRYLIKTRGQQVTLSCSPISGHRSVSWYQQTPGQGLQFLFEYFSETQRNKGNFPGRFSGRQFSNSRSEMNVSTLELGDSALYLCASSVPGTREQYFGPGTRLTVT.

This clonotype was detected ten times or more. The V gene is TRBV5-1, the J gene TRBJ2-1; the D gene is possibly TRBD2 (6 bases). Germline lookup yields CDR1 SGHRS and CDR2 YFSETQ. Trimming removed 1 base at V and 2 bases at J, with 10 bases between. This CDR3 region has 15 residues. DNA for the CDR3: TGCGCCAGCAGCTTGAGGGAGGCCGCCTACAATGAGCAGTTCTTC. It codes for CASSLREAAYNEQFF.

This clonotype appeared a few times. The chain has TRBV3-1 and TRBJ2-3; 8 positions match TRBD2. The junction had 4 bases not matched to a gene; V was cut back by 3 bases and J by 2 bases. CDR3 length: 15 amino acids. CDR1 and CDR2 from the germline V gene are LGHDT and YNNKEL (reference sequence). The CDR3 sequence is CASSQTSATTDTQYF. DNA of the CDR3: TGTGCCAGCAGCCAGACTAGCGCAACCACAGATACGCAGTATTTT.

V and J are TRBV2 and TRBJ2-2; D call uncertain. The germline gives CDR1 SNHLY, CDR2 FYNNEI. V gave up 5 bases and J gave up 1 base, with 8 bases separating them. The CDR3 spans 14 residues. CDR3 nucleotide sequence: TGTGCCAGCAGTCTGTGGCGGAACACCGGGGAGCTGTTTTTT. Residues: CASSLWRNTGELFF.